This T cell receptor beta chain is from a study of T cells in Graves' hyperthyroidism and ophthalmopathy. This clonotype was observed a handful of times. RNA transcripts served as the template for amplifying TCR beta CDR3 regions. RT-PCR in the first round (using the HTBI primer set) targeted the TCR CDR3. Each CDR3 protein gets one entry after TCRdb re-called the multiplex PCR reads with MiXCR. The sample contains about 660,000 distinct CDR3 sequences, about 45% of which appear only once. The CDR3 totals 16 residues. The V end was cut by 1 base, the J end by 1 base, with 10 bases between. Germline V gives CDR1 SEHNR, CDR2 FQNEAQ (reference sequence).

Sequencing input: peripheral blood or thyroid tissue (not recorded which). The sequence was obtained from an adult man with Graves' disease, either hyperthyroidism or ophthalmopathy (not recorded which). The V gene is TRBV7-9, the J gene TRBJ2-2; no clear D gene. The CDR3, as DNA: TGTGCCAGCAGCTTAGGCGGCAGGCAGAACACCGGGGAGCTGTTTTTT. Amino acid sequence: CASSLGGRQNTGELFF.